This T cell receptor beta chain was found in a study of cytomegalovirus exposure and HLA in healthy donors. Findings of the study overall: Cytomegalovirus-associated TCR beta chains were listed, numbering 150 to 200. In a later analysis, common viral pathogens appeared linked to several of the most significant clusters. Being productive about 90% or about 30% of the time was typical of most TCR beta V segments in an earlier analysis. Later work associated roughly 15,000 TCR beta sequences with HLA alleles at 0.05 false discovery rate.

This clone has only one observation. Its antigen is undetermined. Germline CDR1 reads MNHEY; CDR2 reads SMNVEV (reference sequence). This CDR3 spans 15 amino acids. Trimming took 6 bases from V and 5 from J; bases not matched to a gene: 10. In the PCR, 60 Vbeta and 13 Jbeta primers were used. Measured with immunoSEQ multiplex PCR; TCRdb has only the in-frame clones, and not every one. The table shows about 150,000 clones, with around 68% occurring only once. The source material was PBMCs. The chain joins TRBV27 to TRBJ2-5, with TRBD1 matching 9 bases. The source is a man aged 30-40 years in good health and CMV-seronegative. The chain's CDR3 is CASSPGTGSAETQYF. For the CDR3, the DNA is TGTGCCAGCAGCCCCGGGACAGGGTCGGCGGAGACCCAGTACTTC.